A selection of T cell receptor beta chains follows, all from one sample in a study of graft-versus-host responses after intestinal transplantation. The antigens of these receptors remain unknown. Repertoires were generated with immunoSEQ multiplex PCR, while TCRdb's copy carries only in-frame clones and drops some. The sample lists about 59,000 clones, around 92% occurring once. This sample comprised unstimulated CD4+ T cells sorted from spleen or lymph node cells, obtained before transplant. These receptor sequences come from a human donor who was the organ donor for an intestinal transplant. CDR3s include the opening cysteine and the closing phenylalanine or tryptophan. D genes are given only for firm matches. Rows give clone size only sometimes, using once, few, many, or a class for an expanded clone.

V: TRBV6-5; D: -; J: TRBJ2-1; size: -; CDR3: CASRLDPYNEQFF; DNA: TGTGCCAGCCGGCTAGACCCCTACAATGAGCAGTTCTTC
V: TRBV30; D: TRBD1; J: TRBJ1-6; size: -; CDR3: CAWSTRGRVQSPLHF; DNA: TGTGCCTGGTCGACGAGGGGGCGCGTACAGTCACCCCTCCACTTT
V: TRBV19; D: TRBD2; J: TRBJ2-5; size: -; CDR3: CASSIPGLAGGETQYF; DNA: TGTGCCAGTAGTATCCCGGGACTAGCGGGGGGTGAGACCCAGTACTTC
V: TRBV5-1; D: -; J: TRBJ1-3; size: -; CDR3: CASSFAGSSGNTIYF; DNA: TGCGCCAGCAGCTTTGCGGGTTCCTCTGGAAACACCATATATTTT
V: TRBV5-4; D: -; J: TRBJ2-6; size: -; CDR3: CASSPRRGLSSGANVLTF; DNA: TGTGCCAGCAGCCCCCGGAGGGGGCTGAGCTCTGGGGCCAACGTCCTGACTTTC
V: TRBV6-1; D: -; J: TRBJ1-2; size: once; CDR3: CASSNRAGYTF; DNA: TGTGCCAGCAGTAACAGGGCCGGCTACACCTTC
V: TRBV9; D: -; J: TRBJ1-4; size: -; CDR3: CASNRDNEKLFF; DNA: TGTGCCAGCAATAGGGATAATGAAAAACTGTTTTTT
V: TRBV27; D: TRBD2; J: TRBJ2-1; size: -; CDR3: CASSLSGPAGGTSNEQFF; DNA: TGTGCCAGCAGTTTATCGGGACCAGCGGGGGGTACCTCCAATGAGCAGTTCTTC
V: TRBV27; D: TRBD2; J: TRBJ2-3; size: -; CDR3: CASSLEGLAGGITDTQYF; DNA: TGTGCCAGCAGTTTAGAGGGGCTAGCGGGGGGGATAACAGATACGCAGTATTTT
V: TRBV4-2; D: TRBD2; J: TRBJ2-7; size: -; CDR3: CASSQEGIAGGSYEQYF; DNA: TGTGCCAGCAGCCAAGAGGGTATAGCGGGGGGATCCTACGAGCAGTACTTC
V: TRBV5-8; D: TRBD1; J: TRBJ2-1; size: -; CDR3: CASSSGTGSYNEQFF; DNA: TGTGCCAGCAGCTCCGGGACAGGGAGCTACAATGAGCAGTTCTTC
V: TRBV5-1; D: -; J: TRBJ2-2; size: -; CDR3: CASSLVAGKYTGELFF; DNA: TGCGCCAGCAGCTTGGTAGCAGGGAAATACACCGGGGAGCTGTTTTTT
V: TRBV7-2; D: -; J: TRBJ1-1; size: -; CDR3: CASSLDLRIEAFF; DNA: TGTGCCAGCAGCTTAGACCTCAGGATTGAAGCTTTCTTT
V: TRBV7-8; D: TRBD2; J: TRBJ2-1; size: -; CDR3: CASSLGPPAGENEQFF; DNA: TGTGCCAGCAGCTTAGGGCCCCCTGCGGGGGAGAATGAGCAGTTCTTC
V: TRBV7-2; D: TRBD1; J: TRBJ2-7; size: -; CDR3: CASSFGDRGLPAYEQYF; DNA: TGTGCCAGCAGCTTCGGGGATAGGGGGCTTCCAGCCTACGAGCAGTACTTC
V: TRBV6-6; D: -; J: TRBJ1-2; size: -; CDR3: CASRGSGAISYGYTF; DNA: TGTGCCAGCAGAGGGTCAGGGGCCATCTCCTATGGCTACACCTTC
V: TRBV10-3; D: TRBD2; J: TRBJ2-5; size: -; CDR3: CAISESGRGGRETQYF; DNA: TGTGCCATCAGTGAGTCGGGGCGGGGGGGCCGCGAGACCCAGTACTTC
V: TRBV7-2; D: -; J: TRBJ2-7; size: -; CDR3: CASSPAGTRSSYEQYF; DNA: TGTGCCAGCAGCCCAGCGGGCACAAGGAGCTCCTACGAGCAGTACTTC
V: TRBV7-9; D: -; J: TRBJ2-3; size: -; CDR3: CASSWTLGTQYF; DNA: TGTGCCAGCAGCTGGACGTTGGGTACGCAGTATTTT
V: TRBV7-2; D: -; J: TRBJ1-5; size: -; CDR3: CASSLAGNSNQPQHF; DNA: TGTGCCAGCAGCTTAGCGGGGAATAGCAATCAGCCCCAGCATTTT
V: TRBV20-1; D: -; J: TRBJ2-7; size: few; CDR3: CSASYGDEQYF; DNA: TGCAGTGCTAGTTATGGGGACGAGCAGTACTTC
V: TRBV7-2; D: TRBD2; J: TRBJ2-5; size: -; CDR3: CASRGLAGEVGTQYF; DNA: TGTGCCAGCAGAGGCCTAGCGGGGGAGGTCGGGACCCAGTACTTC
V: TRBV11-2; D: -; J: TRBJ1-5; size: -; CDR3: CASSLETNQPQHF; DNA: TGTGCCAGCAGCTTAGAGACCAATCAGCCCCAGCATTTT
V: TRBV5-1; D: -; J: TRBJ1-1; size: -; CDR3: CASSVIVGRSGTEAFF; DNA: TGCGCCAGCAGCGTTATCGTCGGACGCTCGGGCACTGAAGCTTTCTTT
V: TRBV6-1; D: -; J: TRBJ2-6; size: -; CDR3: CASSGVDRTIQPEANVLTF; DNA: TGTGCCAGCAGTGGCGTCGACAGGACTATACAGCCTGAGGCCAACGTCCTGACTTTC
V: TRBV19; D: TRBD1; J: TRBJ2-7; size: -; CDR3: CASSGHTGGLSEQYF; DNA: TGTGCCAGTAGTGGCCACACAGGGGGCCTCTCCGAGCAGTACTTC
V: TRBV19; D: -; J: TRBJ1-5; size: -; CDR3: CASSGSYSNQPQHF; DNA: TGTGCCAGTTCGGGAAGTTATAGCAATCAGCCCCAGCATTTT
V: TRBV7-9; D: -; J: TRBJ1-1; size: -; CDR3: CASSLLEAFF; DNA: TGTGCCAGCAGCTTACTTGAAGCTTTCTTT
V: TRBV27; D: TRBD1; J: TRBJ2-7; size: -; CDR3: CASSLKTGANYEQYF; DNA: TGTGCCAGCAGTTTGAAAACAGGGGCTAACTACGAGCAGTACTTC
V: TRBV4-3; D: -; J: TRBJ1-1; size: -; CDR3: CASSRGQGMNTEAFF; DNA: TGCGCCAGCAGCCGTGGGCAGGGAATGAACACTGAAGCTTTCTTT
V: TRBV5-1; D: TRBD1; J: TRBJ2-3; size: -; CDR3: CASSRRDRKNTDTQYF; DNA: TGCGCCAGCAGCCGCAGGGACAGGAAAAACACAGATACGCAGTATTTT
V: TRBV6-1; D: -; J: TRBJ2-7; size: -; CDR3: CASRGISYEQYF; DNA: TGTGCCAGCAGGGGAATCTCCTACGAGCAGTACTTC
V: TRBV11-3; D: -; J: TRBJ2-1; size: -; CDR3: CASSLQSVADEQFF; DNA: TGTGCCAGCAGCTTACAGAGCGTCGCGGATGAGCAGTTCTTC
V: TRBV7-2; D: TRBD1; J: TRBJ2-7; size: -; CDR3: CASSPRTGRTYEQYF; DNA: TGTGCCAGCAGCCCAAGGACAGGCCGCACCTACGAGCAGTACTTC
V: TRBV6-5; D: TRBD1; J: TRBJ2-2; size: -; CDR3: CASSPGTGLFF; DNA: TGTGCCAGCAGCCCCGGGACAGGGCTGTTTTTT
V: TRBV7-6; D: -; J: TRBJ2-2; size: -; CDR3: CASSLQGTGELFF; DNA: TGTGCCAGCAGCTTACAGGGCACCGGGGAGCTGTTTTTT
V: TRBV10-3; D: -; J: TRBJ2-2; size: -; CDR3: CAISEFGPPGELFF; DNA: TGTGCCATCAGTGAGTTTGGACCTCCCGGGGAGCTGTTTTTT
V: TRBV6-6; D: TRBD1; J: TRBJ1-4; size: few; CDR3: CASRPDRVNEKLFF; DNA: TGTGCCAGCAGACCGGACAGGGTCAATGAAAAACTGTTTTTT
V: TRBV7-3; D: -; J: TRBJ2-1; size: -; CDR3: CASSPRVSRGSDNEQFF; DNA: TGTGCCAGCAGCCCCCGCGTTAGTAGAGGAAGCGACAATGAGCAGTTCTTC
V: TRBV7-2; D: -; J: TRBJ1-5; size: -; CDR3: CASSLQGWGSNQPQHF; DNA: TGTGCCAGCAGCCTTCAGGGATGGGGCAGCAATCAGCCCCAGCATTTT
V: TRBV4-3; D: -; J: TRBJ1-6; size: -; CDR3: CASSQDVTSNSPLHF; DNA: TGCGCCAGCAGCCAAGATGTAACTTCCAATTCACCCCTCCACTTT
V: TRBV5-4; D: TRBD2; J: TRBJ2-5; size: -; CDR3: CASSLAGGRETQYF; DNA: TGTGCCAGCAGCTTGGCGGGGGGGCGGGAGACCCAGTACTTC
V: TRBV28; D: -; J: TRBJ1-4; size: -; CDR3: CASRQPGLGEKLFF; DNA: TGTGCCAGCAGGCAACCGGGACTTGGGGAAAAACTGTTTTTT
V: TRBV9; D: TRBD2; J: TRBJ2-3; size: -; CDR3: CASSRGLAGGRTDTQYF; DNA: TGTGCCAGCAGCCGGGGACTAGCGGGGGGCCGTACAGATACGCAGTATTTT
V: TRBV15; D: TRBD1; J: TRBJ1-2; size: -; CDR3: CATTPDRGRLGYTF; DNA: TGTGCCACCACCCCGGACAGGGGGCGGCTTGGCTACACCTTC
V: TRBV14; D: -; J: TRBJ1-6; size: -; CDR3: CASSQAASPLHF; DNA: TGTGCCAGCAGCCAAGCTGCTTCACCCCTCCACTTT
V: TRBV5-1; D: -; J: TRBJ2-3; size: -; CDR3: CASSLLEKHTDTQYF; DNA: TGCGCCAGCAGCTTGTTGGAAAAACATACAGATACGCAGTATTTT
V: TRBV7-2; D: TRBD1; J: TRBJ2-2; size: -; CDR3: CASSGQGNTGELFF; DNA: TGTGCCAGCAGCGGACAGGGGAACACCGGGGAGCTGTTTTTT
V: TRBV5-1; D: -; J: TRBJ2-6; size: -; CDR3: CASSLVSPGGANVLTF; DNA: TGCGCCAGCAGCTTGGTTAGTCCCGGTGGGGCCAACGTCCTGACTTTC